The present TCR beta chain was sequenced within a study of T cell clones after liver transplantation. About the research overall: A pre-transplant mixed lymphocyte reaction with TCRbeta sequencing defined graft-donor-reactive clones followed in post-transplant blood. Third-party-reactive TCRbeta sequences from pre-transplant mixed lymphocyte reactions served as antigen-independent comparators.

This CDR3 spans 18 amino acids. In germline, CDR1 is LGHNA, CDR2 YSLEER. V lost 0 bases and J lost 6, with 21 bases in between. Assay: immunoSEQ multiplex PCR; the TCRdb copy retains only in-frame clones and omits some. The table shows around 71,000 clones, with about four fifths occurring only once. This TCR was sampled from a human patient who received a liver transplant. Some T cells may have originated in the graft donor. Material: CD4+ T cells from blood, obtained 12 months after liver transplant. The rearrangement joins TRBV4-3 to TRBJ2-1; D could derive from TRBD1 or TRBD2 (5 bases each). The CDR3 sequence: CASSQEWGIRGRSNEQFF. CDR3 DNA: TGCGCCAGCAGCCAAGAGTGGGGGATTCGAGGGAGATCCAATGAGCAGTTCTTC.